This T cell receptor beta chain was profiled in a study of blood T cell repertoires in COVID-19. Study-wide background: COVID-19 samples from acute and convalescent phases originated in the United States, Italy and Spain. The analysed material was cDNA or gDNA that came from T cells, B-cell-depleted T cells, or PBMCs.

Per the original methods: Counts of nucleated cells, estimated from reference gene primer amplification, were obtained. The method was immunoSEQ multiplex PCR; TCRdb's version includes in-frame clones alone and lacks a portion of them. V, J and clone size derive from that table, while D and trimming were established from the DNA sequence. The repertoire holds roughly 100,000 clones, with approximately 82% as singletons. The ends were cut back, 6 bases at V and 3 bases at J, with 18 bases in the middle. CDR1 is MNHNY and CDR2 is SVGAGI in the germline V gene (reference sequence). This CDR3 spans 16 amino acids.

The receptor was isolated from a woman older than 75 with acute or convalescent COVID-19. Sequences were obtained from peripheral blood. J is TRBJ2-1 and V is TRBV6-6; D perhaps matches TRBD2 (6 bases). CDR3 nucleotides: TGTGCCAGCAGGGGCCCCCTACCGGGAGACTACAATGAGCAGTTCTTC. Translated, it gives CASRGPLPGDYNEQFF.